Listed below are T cell receptor beta chains from one sample, sequenced in a study of T-cell reconstitution after alpha-beta-depleted transplantation in children. TCRdb processed the PCR reads anew with MiXCR; each CDR3 protein has one entry. This table has about 300,000 distinct CDR3 sequences, just over 7.5% appearing once. The material sequenced was peripheral blood, taken 360 days after TCRalphabeta/CD19-depleted stem cell transplant. These TCRs come from a female patient aged 2 to 10 who had a stem cell transplant for Fanconi anemia, so the T cells may come from the graft donor. The CDR3 runs from the conserved cysteine through the conserved F or W. Each record gives: V gene, D gene, J gene, CDR3 length, clone size, CDR3 protein, CDR3 DNA. D genes are given only for firm matches. Size tells how often a clone was seen (once, few, many) or the class of an expanded clone, and some rows leave it out.

V: TRBV2; D: TRBD1; J: TRBJ1-2; length: 13; size: many; CDR3: CASSVQGAFGYTF; DNA: TGTGCCAGCAGTGTACAGGGGGCTTTTGGCTACACCTTC
V: TRBV5-1; D: TRBD2; J: TRBJ2-5; length: 15; size: NA; CDR3: CASSPTGTSGETQYF; DNA: TGCGCCAGCAGCCCCACCGGGACTAGCGGGGAGACCCAGTACTTC
V: TRBV18; D: NA; J: TRBJ2-3; length: 19; size: many; CDR3: CASSQLPLSTLSGTDTQYF; DNA: TGTGCCAGCTCCCAATTACCCCTTTCGACACTCTCCGGCACAGATACGCAGTATTTT
V: TRBV18; D: NA; J: TRBJ2-7; length: 13; size: NA; CDR3: CASSPRMIYEQYF; DNA: TGTGCCAGCTCACCTAGGATGATCTACGAGCAGTACTTC
V: TRBV29-1; D: NA; J: TRBJ1-1; length: 13; size: few; CDR3: CSVAAGGNTEAFF; DNA: TGCAGCGTTGCGGCCGGGGGGAACACTGAAGCTTTCTTT
V: TRBV10-3; D: NA; J: TRBJ1-1; length: 12; size: many; CDR3: CAISDTVNEAFF; DNA: TGTGCCATCAGTGATACAGTTAATGAAGCTTTCTTT
V: TRBV6-2/TRBV6-3; D: NA; J: TRBJ2-3; length: 12; size: many; CDR3: CASSYPADTQYF; DNA: TGTGCCAGCAGTTATCCAGCGGATACGCAGTATTTT
V: TRBV6-2/TRBV6-3; D: NA; J: TRBJ2-6; length: 14; size: few; CDR3: CASSNSPGANVLTF; DNA: TGTGCCAGCAGCAACAGCCCTGGGGCCAACGTCCTGACTTTC
V: TRBV30; D: TRBD1; J: TRBJ1-4; length: 15; size: NA; CDR3: CAWSVSGTGREKLFF; DNA: TGTGCCTGGAGTGTCTCCGGGACAGGAAGGGAAAAACTGTTTTTT
V: TRBV18; D: NA; J: TRBJ1-2; length: 14; size: few; CDR3: CASSPGVSHYGYTF; DNA: TGTGCCAGCTCACCGGGCGTCTCCCACTATGGCTACACCTTC
V: TRBV20-1; D: NA; J: TRBJ1-1; length: 10; size: many; CDR3: CSAKGGEAFF; DNA: TGCAGTGCTAAGGGGGGAGAAGCTTTCTTT
V: TRBV2; D: NA; J: TRBJ1-1; length: 15; size: many; CDR3: CASFQGGRMNTEAFF; DNA: TGTGCCAGCTTCCAAGGGGGGCGGATGAACACTGAAGCTTTCTTT
V: TRBV5-4; D: NA; J: TRBJ1-1; length: 14; size: few; CDR3: CASSATARNTEAFF; DNA: TGTGCCAGCAGCGCGACCGCCAGGAACACTGAAGCTTTCTTT
V: TRBV12-3/TRBV12-4; D: TRBD1; J: TRBJ2-5; length: 12; size: many; CDR3: CASSRDRGRLDF; DNA: TGTGCCAGCAGTCGAGACAGGGGTCGCTTGGACTTC
V: TRBV29-1; D: TRBD2; J: TRBJ2-7; length: 15; size: many; CDR3: CSVSLSGRAAYEQYF; DNA: TGCAGCGTTTCCCTTAGCGGGAGGGCCGCCTACGAGCAGTACTTC
V: TRBV9; D: NA; J: TRBJ1-2; length: 16; size: NA; CDR3: CASSVDPDRTAMGYTF; DNA: TGTGCCAGCAGCGTAGACCCGGACAGAACAGCTATGGGCTACACCTTC
V: TRBV27; D: NA; J: TRBJ2-3; length: 16; size: few; CDR3: CASSLLGEPPTDTQYF; DNA: TGTGCCAGCAGTTTATTAGGGGAACCGCCCACAGATACGCAGTATTTT
V: TRBV6-5; D: NA; J: TRBJ2-1; length: 14; size: few; CDR3: CASSYSAGYNEQFF; DNA: TGTGCCAGCAGTTACTCGGCCGGCTACAATGAGCAGTTCTTC
V: TRBV11-2; D: TRBD1; J: TRBJ2-1; length: 14; size: few; CDR3: CASSSGGQGNEQFF; DNA: TGTGCCAGCAGCTCCGGGGGACAGGGCAATGAGCAGTTCTTC
V: TRBV29-1; D: TRBD2; J: TRBJ2-5; length: 14; size: many; CDR3: CSVEGRGGLETQYF; DNA: TGCAGCGTTGAAGGGCGGGGGGGCTTGGAGACCCAGTACTTC
V: TRBV9; D: TRBD1; J: TRBJ2-3; length: 15; size: many; CDR3: CASSEGGQGGDTQYF; DNA: TGTGCCAGCAGCGAGGGGGGACAGGGGGGAGATACGCAGTATTTT
V: TRBV6-1; D: NA; J: TRBJ2-5; length: 13; size: NA; CDR3: CASRETSQKTQYF; DNA: TGTGCCAGCAGGGAGACTAGTCAAAAGACCCAGTACTTC
V: TRBV20-1; D: NA; J: TRBJ2-3; length: 12; size: many; CDR3: CSAKLVSDTQYF; DNA: TGCAGTGCGAAACTAGTATCGGATACGCAGTATTTT
V: TRBV6-6; D: TRBD1; J: TRBJ2-7; length: 14; size: many; CDR3: CASSYRDRIYEQYF; DNA: TGTGCCAGCAGTTACCGGGACAGAATCTACGAGCAGTACTTC
V: TRBV9; D: NA; J: TRBJ1-2; length: 13; size: many; CDR3: CASSVGGFNGYTF; DNA: TGTGCCAGCAGCGTAGGAGGTTTTAATGGCTACACCTTC
V: TRBV7-3; D: NA; J: TRBJ2-4; length: 12; size: NA; CDR3: CASSADGNIQYF; DNA: TGTGCCAGCAGCGCGGACGGAAACATTCAGTACTTC
V: TRBV29-1; D: NA; J: TRBJ2-2; length: 13; size: many; CDR3: CSALTGNTGELFF; DNA: TGCAGCGCCCTCACAGGGAACACCGGGGAGCTGTTTTTT
V: TRBV6-5; D: NA; J: TRBJ1-2; length: 13; size: few; CDR3: CASQSVGGVGYTF; DNA: TGTGCCAGCCAATCCGTGGGGGGTGTCGGCTACACCTTC
V: TRBV20-1; D: NA; J: TRBJ2-3; length: 17; size: many; CDR3: CSARDPAARGLAATQYF; DNA: TGCAGTGCTAGAGATCCCGCCGCACGAGGACTCGCCGCTACGCAGTATTTT
V: TRBV20-1; D: NA; J: TRBJ2-7; length: 16; size: few; CDR3: CSARDPWTANSYEQYF; DNA: TGCAGTGCTAGGGACCCATGGACAGCAAATTCCTACGAGCAGTACTTC
V: TRBV7-9; D: NA; J: TRBJ2-7; length: 14; size: many; CDR3: CASSRQDGSHEQYF; DNA: TGTGCCAGCAGCCGTCAGGATGGGTCCCACGAGCAGTACTTC
V: TRBV7-2; D: NA; J: TRBJ1-2; length: 13; size: many; CDR3: CASSPDFVNGYTF; DNA: TGTGCCAGCAGCCCCGACTTTGTGAATGGCTACACCTTC
V: TRBV12-3/TRBV12-4; D: NA; J: TRBJ1-3; length: 14; size: many; CDR3: CASSLSLSGNTIYF; DNA: TGTGCCAGCAGTTTGTCCCTCTCTGGAAACACCATATATTTT
V: TRBV12-3/TRBV12-4; D: NA; J: TRBJ1-3; length: 15; size: many; CDR3: CASSDPTASGNTIYF; DNA: TGTGCCAGCAGTGACCCGACAGCCTCTGGAAACACCATATATTTT
V: TRBV29-1; D: TRBD1; J: TRBJ1-2; length: 13; size: many; CDR3: CSGRDREPYGYTF; DNA: TGCAGCGGCCGGGACAGAGAACCCTATGGCTACACCTTC
V: TRBV7-3; D: NA; J: TRBJ1-1; length: 14; size: NA; CDR3: CASSPRGGFTEAFF; DNA: TGTGCCAGCAGTCCAAGGGGCGGTTTCACTGAAGCTTTCTTT
V: TRBV6-2/TRBV6-3; D: NA; J: TRBJ1-1; length: 12; size: few; CDR3: CASRPRNTEAFF; DNA: TGTGCCAGCAGACCCAGAAACACTGAAGCTTTCTTT
V: TRBV7-6; D: NA; J: TRBJ2-2; length: 16; size: many; CDR3: CASSFQAQGNTGELFF; DNA: TGTGCCAGCAGCTTTCAGGCCCAGGGAAACACCGGGGAGCTGTTTTTT
V: TRBV5-1; D: TRBD2; J: TRBJ2-1; length: 18; size: many; CDR3: CASSLLVGLAGGPNEQFF; DNA: TGCGCCAGCAGCTTGTTGGTAGGACTAGCGGGGGGGCCCAATGAGCAGTTCTTC
V: TRBV5-1; D: TRBD1; J: TRBJ2-7; length: 22; size: many; CDR3: CASSLGFQGARTVPLRTYEQYF; DNA: TGCGCCAGCAGCTTGGGTTTCCAGGGGGCTCGAACCGTACCGTTACGGACCTACGAGCAGTACTTC
V: TRBV4-3; D: NA; J: TRBJ2-3; length: 12; size: many; CDR3: CASRQGEDTQYF; DNA: TGCGCCAGCAGACAGGGTGAAGATACGCAGTATTTT
V: TRBV11-2; D: NA; J: TRBJ2-5; length: 13; size: many; CDR3: CASSPGLQETQYF; DNA: TGTGCCAGCAGCCCAGGACTACAAGAGACCCAGTACTTC
V: TRBV20-1; D: NA; J: TRBJ1-2; length: 11; size: few; CDR3: CSLPPGGGYTF; DNA: TGCAGTCTTCCGCCCGGGGGTGGCTACACCTTC
V: TRBV5-1; D: TRBD2; J: TRBJ2-3; length: 16; size: few; CDR3: CASSKTSGGPTDTQYF; DNA: TGCGCCAGCAGCAAGACTAGCGGGGGGCCCACAGATACGCAGTATTTT
V: TRBV5-1; D: NA; J: TRBJ1-1; length: 13; size: NA; CDR3: CASSATNAIEAFF; DNA: TGCGCCAGCAGCGCGACCAATGCCATTGAAGCTTTCTTT
V: TRBV29-1; D: NA; J: TRBJ1-2; length: 14; size: few; CDR3: CSVVDLQRDYGYTF; DNA: TGCAGCGTTGTAGATCTCCAACGCGACTATGGCTACACCTTC
V: TRBV15; D: TRBD1; J: TRBJ2-2; length: 15; size: many; CDR3: CATSRVGTATGELFF; DNA: TGTGCCACCAGCAGAGTCGGGACAGCCACCGGGGAGCTGTTTTTT
V: TRBV29-1; D: NA; J: TRBJ2-7; length: 12; size: many; CDR3: CSARLESSEQYF; DNA: TGCAGCGCCCGACTAGAGAGCTCCGAGCAGTACTTC
V: TRBV6-4; D: NA; J: TRBJ1-1; length: 14; size: many; CDR3: CASSDAMGDTEAFF; DNA: TGTGCCAGCAGTGATGCGATGGGGGACACTGAAGCTTTCTTT
V: TRBV20-1; D: NA; J: TRBJ2-4; length: 16; size: many; CDR3: CSAREDGEVGKNIQYF; DNA: TGCAGTGCTAGAGAGGATGGAGAGGTTGGCAAAAACATTCAGTACTTC
V: TRBV11-1; D: NA; J: TRBJ1-1; length: 15; size: many; CDR3: CASSSGDGVATEAFF; DNA: TGTGCCAGCAGCTCGGGGGATGGAGTAGCCACTGAAGCTTTCTTT
V: TRBV5-1; D: NA; J: TRBJ1-1; length: 15; size: NA; CDR3: CASSFGFGGPTEAFF; DNA: TGCGCCAGCAGCTTTGGTTTTGGAGGTCCCACCGAAGCTTTCTTT
V: TRBV12-3/TRBV12-4; D: NA; J: TRBJ1-5; length: 16; size: many; CDR3: CASSSLSGLSNQPQHF; DNA: TGTGCCAGCAGTTCCCTCAGTGGCCTTAGCAATCAGCCCCAGCATTTT
V: TRBV29-1; D: NA; J: TRBJ2-7; length: 12; size: many; CDR3: CSVAGQPYEQYF; DNA: TGCAGCGTTGCGGGACAACCCTACGAGCAGTACTTC
V: TRBV27; D: NA; J: TRBJ1-2; length: 14; size: NA; CDR3: CASSLSIGSGGYTF; DNA: TGTGCCAGCAGCTTATCTATAGGTAGCGGGGGCTACACCTTC
V: TRBV29-1; D: NA; J: TRBJ2-3; length: 16; size: many; CDR3: CSVKTGAQKSTDTQYF; DNA: TGCAGCGTTAAGACGGGGGCTCAGAAGAGCACAGATACGCAGTATTTT
V: TRBV5-1; D: TRBD1; J: TRBJ1-4; length: 14; size: few; CDR3: CASSRQGESEKLFF; DNA: TGCGCCAGCAGCCGACAGGGAGAGAGTGAAAAACTGTTTTTT